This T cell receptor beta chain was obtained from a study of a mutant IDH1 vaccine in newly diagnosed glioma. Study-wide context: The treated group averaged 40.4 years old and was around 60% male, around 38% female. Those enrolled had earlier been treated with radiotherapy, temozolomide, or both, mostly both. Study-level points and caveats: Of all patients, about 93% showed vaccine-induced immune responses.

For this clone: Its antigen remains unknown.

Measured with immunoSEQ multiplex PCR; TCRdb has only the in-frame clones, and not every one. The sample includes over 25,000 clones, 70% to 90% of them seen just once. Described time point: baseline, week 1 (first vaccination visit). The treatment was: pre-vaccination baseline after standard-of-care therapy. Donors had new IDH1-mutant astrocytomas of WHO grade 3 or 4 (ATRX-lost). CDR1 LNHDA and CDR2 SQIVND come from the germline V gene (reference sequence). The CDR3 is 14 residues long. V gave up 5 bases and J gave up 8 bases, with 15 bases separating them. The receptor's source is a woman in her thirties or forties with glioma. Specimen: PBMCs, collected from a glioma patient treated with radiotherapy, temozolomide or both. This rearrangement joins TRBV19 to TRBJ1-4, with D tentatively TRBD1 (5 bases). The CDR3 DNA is TGTGCCAGTAGTCACGGGACCCTCGAGGAAAAACTGTTTTTT. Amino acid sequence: CASSHGTLEEKLFF.